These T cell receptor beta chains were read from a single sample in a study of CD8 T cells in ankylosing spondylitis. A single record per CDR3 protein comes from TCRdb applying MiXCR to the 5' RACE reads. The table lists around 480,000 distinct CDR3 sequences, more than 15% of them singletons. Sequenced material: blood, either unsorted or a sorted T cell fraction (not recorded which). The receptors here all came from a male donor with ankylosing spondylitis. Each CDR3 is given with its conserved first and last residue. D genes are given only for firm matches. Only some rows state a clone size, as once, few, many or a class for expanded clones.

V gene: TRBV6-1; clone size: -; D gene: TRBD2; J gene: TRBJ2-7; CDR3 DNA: TGTGCCAGCAGTCGTAGCGGGGGACCCTACGAGCAGTACTTC; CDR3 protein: CASSRSGGPYEQYF
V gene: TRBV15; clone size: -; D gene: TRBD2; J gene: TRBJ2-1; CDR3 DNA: TGTGCCACCAGCAGAAAAGGACTAGCGGGCAACATTTTATACAATGAGCAGTTCTTC; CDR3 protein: CATSRKGLAGNILYNEQFF
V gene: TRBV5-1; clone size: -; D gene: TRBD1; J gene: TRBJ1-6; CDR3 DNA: TGCGCCAGCAGCTTGTCAACAGGGGGAAATTCACCCCTCCACTTT; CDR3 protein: CASSLSTGGNSPLHF
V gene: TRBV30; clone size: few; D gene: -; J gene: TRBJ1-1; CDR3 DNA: TGTGCCTGGAGTGTACGTGGGGGCACTGAAGCTTTCTTT; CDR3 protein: CAWSVRGGTEAFF
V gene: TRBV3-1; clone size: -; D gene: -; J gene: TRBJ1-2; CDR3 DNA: TGTGCCAGCAGCCAGCTCTATGGCTACACCTTC; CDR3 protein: CASSQLYGYTF
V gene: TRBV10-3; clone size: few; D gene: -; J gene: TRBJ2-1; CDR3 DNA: TGTGCCACCGGAGGCGGCTCCTACAATGAGCAGTTCTTC; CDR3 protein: CATGGGSYNEQFF
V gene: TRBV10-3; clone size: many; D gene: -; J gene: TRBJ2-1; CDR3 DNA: TGTGCCATCAGTGAGTCGCGAGGGCCCGAGATGGAGCAGTTCTTC; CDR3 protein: CAISESRGPEMEQFF
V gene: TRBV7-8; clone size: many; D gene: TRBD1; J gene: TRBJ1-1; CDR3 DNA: TGTGCCAGCAGCCTGAGGGGGCCGGGGGACACTGAAGCTTTCTTT; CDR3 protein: CASSLRGPGDTEAFF
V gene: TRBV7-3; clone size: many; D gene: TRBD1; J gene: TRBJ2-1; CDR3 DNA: TGTGCCAGCAGCGAGGACAGGGGGAGCTACAATGAGCAGTTCTTC; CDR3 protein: CASSEDRGSYNEQFF
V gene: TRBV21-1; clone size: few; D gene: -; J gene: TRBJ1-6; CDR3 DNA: TGTGCCGGTAGACCGGGACGGGAGGTTTCACCCCTCCACTTT; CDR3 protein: CAGRPGREVSPLHF
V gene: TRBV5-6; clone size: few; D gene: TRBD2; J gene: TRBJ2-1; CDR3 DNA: TGTGCCAGCAGCTTGAGCGGGAGTACCAATGAGCAGTTCTTC; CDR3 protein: CASSLSGSTNEQFF
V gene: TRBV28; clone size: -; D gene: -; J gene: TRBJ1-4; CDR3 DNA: TGTGCCAGCAGCATTCCGGGACCCTGGGAAAAACTGTTTTTT; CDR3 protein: CASSIPGPWEKLFF
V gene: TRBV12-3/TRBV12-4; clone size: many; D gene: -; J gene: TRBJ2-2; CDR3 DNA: TGTGCCAGCAGACGGTCGGGAGACGACACCGGGGAGCTGTTTTTT; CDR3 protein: CASRRSGDDTGELFF
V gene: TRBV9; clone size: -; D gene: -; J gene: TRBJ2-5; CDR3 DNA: TGTGCCAGCAGCCCGGGTGGGGTTATCCAAGAGACCCAGTACTTC; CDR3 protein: CASSPGGVIQETQYF
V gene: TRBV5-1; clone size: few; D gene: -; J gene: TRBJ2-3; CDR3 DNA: TGCGCCAGCAGCCCGCCGGACAGCACAGATACGCAGTATTTT; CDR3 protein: CASSPPDSTDTQYF
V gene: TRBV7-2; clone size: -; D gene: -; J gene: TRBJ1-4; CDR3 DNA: TGTGCCAGCAGCTTAGTCCGACAGGTTAATGAAAAACTGTTTTTT; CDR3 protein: CASSLVRQVNEKLFF
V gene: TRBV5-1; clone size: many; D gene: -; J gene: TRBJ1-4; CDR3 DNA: TGCGCCAGCAGACCACAGGGTGGTGAAAAACTGTTTTTT; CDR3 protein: CASRPQGGEKLFF
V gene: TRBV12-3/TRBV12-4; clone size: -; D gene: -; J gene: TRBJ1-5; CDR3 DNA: TGTGCCAGCAGTCCGAACCTCGGGACCTCAAATCAGCCCCAGCATTTT; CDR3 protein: CASSPNLGTSNQPQHF
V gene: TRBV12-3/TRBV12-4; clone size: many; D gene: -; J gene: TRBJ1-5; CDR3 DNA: TGTGCCAGCACTAAATCCTCAAATAGCAATCAGCCCCAGCATTTT; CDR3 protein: CASTKSSNSNQPQHF
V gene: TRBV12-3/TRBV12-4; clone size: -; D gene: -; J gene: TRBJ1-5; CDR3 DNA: TGTGCCAGCAGTTCGATGGGGGGGCCCCAGCATTTT; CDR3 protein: CASSSMGGPQHF
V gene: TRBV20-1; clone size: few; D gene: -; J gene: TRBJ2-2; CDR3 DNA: TGCAGTGCTACAGGGGGGTTTGTGACCGGGGAGCTGTTTTTT; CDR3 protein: CSATGGFVTGELFF
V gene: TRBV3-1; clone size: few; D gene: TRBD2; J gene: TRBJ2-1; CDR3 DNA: TGTGCCAGCAAGAATAGCGGGATATCCTACAATGAGCAGTTCTTC; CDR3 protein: CASKNSGISYNEQFF
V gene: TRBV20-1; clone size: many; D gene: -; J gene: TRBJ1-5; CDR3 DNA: TGCAGTGCTAGAGACTCACAACCTCAGCCCCAGCATTTT; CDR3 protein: CSARDSQPQPQHF
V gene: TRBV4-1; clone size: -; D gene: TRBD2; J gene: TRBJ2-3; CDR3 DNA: TGCGCCAGCAGCCAGGGACTAGCGGGAGGTTGGGATACGCAGTATTTT; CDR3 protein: CASSQGLAGGWDTQYF
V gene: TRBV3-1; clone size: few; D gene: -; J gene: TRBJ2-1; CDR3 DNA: TGTGCCAGCAGCCAAACGAATGAGCAGTTCTTC; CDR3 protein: CASSQTNEQFF
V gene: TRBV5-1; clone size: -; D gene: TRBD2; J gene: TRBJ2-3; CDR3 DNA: TGCGCCAGCAGCTTGAACCCCTCTAGCGGGGGACTCACAGATACGCAGTATTTT; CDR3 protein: CASSLNPSSGGLTDTQYF
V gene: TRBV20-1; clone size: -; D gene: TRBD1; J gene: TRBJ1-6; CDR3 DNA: TGCAGTGCTCCGGGACAGGCAACCTGGAGCTCCTATAATTCACCCCTCCACTTT; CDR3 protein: CSAPGQATWSSYNSPLHF
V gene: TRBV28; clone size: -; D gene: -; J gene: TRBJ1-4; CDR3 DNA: TGTGCCAGCAGTTCTTGGGCCAGGGGACGAGAAAAACTGTTTTTT; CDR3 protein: CASSSWARGREKLFF
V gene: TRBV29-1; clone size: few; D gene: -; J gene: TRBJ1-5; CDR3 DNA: TGCAGCGTTACCGAGAGGGGGAGCAATCAGCCCCAGCATTTT; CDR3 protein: CSVTERGSNQPQHF
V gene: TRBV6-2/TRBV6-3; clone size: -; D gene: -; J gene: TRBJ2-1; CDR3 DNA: TGTGCCAGCAGTTACGGGGGTTGGGGCTACAATGAGCAGTTCTTC; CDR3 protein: CASSYGGWGYNEQFF
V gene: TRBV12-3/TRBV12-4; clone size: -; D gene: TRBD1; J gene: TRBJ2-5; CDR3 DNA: TGTGCCAGCAGTGGGACAGAAGAAGAGACCCAGTACTTC; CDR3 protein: CASSGTEEETQYF
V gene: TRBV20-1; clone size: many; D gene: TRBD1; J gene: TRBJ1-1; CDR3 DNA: TGCAGTGCTAGAGATCGGGACAGGGGAACAATGAACACTGAAGCTTTCTTT; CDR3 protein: CSARDRDRGTMNTEAFF
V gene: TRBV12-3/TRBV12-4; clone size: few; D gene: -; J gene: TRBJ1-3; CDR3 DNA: TGTGCCAGCAGTTTACGGGACGGATCTGGAAACACCATATATTTT; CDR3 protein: CASSLRDGSGNTIYF
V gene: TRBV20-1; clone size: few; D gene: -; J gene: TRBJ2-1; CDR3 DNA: TGCAGTGCTAGGGAGAATTCTAAGAATGAGCAGTTCTTC; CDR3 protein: CSARENSKNEQFF
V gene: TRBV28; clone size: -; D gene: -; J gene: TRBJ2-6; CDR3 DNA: TGTGCCAGCAGCGTACAGGGCTCCGGGGCCAACGTCCTGACTTTC; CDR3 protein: CASSVQGSGANVLTF
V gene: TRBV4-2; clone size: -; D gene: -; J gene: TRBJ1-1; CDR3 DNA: TGTGCCAGCAGCCCTAGTCCGGGGGTTAACACTGAAGCTTTCTTT; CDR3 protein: CASSPSPGVNTEAFF
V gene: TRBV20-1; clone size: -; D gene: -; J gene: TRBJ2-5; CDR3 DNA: TGCAGTGCTAGAGGGTGGGGGCAAGAGACCCAGTACTTC; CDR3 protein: CSARGWGQETQYF
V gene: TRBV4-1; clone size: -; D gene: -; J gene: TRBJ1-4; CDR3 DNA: TGCGCCAGCAGCCAAGGGACTTCAACTAATGAAAAACTGTTTTTT; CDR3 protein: CASSQGTSTNEKLFF
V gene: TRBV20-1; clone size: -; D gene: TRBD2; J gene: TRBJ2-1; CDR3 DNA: TGCAGTGCTACGTCACTAGCGGGAGCTACGTACAATGAGCAGTTCTTC; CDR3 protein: CSATSLAGATYNEQFF
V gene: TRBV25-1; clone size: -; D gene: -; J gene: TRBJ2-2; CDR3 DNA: TGTGCCAGCAGTGAACCCCGGGACACCGGGGAGCTGTTTTTT; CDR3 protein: CASSEPRDTGELFF
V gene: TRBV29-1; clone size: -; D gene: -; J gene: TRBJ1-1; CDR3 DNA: TGCAGCGTGCTCCTGGGGGGGAGAGCTTTCTTT; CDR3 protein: CSVLLGGRAFF
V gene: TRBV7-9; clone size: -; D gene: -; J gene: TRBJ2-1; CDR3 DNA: TGTGCCAGCAGTCAACAGAGCTCCTACAATGAGCAGTTCTTC; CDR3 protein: CASSQQSSYNEQFF
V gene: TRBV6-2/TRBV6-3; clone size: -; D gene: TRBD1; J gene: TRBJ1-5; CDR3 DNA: TGTGCCAGCAGTTACCCCGGGACAGGTGGTCAGCCCCAGCATTTT; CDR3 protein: CASSYPGTGGQPQHF
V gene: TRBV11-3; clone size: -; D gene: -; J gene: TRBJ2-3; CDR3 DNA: TGTGCCAGCAGCTTAGATGGCTCAGATACGCAGTATTTT; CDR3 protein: CASSLDGSDTQYF
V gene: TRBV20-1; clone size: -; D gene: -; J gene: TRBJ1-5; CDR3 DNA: TGCAGTGCTAGGGCGGGGGAGGTGGGCAATCAGCCCCAGCATTTT; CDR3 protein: CSARAGEVGNQPQHF
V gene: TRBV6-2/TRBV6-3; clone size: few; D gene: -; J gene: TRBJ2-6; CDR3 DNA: TGTGCCAGCAGTAGCGCGCCTGCTGGGGCCAACGTCCTGACTTTC; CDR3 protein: CASSSAPAGANVLTF
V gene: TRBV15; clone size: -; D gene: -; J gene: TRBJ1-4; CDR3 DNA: TGTGCCACCAGCAGAGAAGGCAGGGACAATGAAAAACTGTTTTTT; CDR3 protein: CATSREGRDNEKLFF
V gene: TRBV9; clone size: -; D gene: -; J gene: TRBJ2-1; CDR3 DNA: TGTGCCAGCAGCCGGTCTAGCGTCTTATCCTACAATGAGCAGTTCTTC; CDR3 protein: CASSRSSVLSYNEQFF
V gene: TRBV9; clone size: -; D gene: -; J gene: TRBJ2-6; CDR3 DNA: TGTGCCAGCAGCGCCAAATCTGGGGCCAACGTCCTGACTTTC; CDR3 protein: CASSAKSGANVLTF
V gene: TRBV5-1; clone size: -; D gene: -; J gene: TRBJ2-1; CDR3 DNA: TGCGCCAGCAGCTTGGAAGTGTCCGGTGAGCAGTTCTTC; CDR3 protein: CASSLEVSGEQFF
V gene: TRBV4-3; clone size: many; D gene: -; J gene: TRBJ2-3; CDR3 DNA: TGCGCCAGCAGCCAAGGGCCCCCAGATACGCAGTATTTT; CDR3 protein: CASSQGPPDTQYF
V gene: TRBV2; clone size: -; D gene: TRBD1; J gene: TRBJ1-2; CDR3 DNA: TGTGCCAGCAGCGCGATGACAGGGGGCGCCCGGGATGGCTACACCTTC; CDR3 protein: CASSAMTGGARDGYTF
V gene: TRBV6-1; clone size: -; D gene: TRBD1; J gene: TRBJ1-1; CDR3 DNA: TGTGCCAGCAGCCGCACCGGACAGGGGACTGAAGCTTTCTTT; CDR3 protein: CASSRTGQGTEAFF
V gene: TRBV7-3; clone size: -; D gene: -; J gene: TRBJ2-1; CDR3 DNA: TGTGCCAGCAGCTTGGGAGGACACAATGAGCAGTTCTTC; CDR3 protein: CASSLGGHNEQFF
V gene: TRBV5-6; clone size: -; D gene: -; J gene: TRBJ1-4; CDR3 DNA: TGTGCCAGCACCCGGAAGGGGGTTGGCGAAAAACTGTTTTTT; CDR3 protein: CASTRKGVGEKLFF
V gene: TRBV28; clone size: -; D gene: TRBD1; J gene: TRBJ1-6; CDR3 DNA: TGTGCCAGCAGCCGGCGGGACAGTACTAATTCACCCCTCCACTTT; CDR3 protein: CASSRRDSTNSPLHF
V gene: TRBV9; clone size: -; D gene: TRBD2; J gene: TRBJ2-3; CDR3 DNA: TGTGCCAGCAGCGTGGGACTAGCGGGGGGCCAAGATACGCAGTATTTT; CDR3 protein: CASSVGLAGGQDTQYF
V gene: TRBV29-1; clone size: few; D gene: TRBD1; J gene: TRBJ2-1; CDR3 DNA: TGCAGCGTCGCCGCGCCGAAACAGGGGGGCTACAATGAGCAGTTCTTC; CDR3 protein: CSVAAPKQGGYNEQFF
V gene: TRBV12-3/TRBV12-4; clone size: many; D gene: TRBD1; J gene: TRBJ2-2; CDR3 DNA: TGTGCCAGCAGTCCCCGGACAGGGGCCGGTGGGGAGCTGTTTTTT; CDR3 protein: CASSPRTGAGGELFF
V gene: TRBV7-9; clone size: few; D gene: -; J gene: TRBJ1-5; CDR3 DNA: TGTGCCAGCAGCTTATCGGCCACACCTAATCAGCCCCAGCATTTT; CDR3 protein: CASSLSATPNQPQHF